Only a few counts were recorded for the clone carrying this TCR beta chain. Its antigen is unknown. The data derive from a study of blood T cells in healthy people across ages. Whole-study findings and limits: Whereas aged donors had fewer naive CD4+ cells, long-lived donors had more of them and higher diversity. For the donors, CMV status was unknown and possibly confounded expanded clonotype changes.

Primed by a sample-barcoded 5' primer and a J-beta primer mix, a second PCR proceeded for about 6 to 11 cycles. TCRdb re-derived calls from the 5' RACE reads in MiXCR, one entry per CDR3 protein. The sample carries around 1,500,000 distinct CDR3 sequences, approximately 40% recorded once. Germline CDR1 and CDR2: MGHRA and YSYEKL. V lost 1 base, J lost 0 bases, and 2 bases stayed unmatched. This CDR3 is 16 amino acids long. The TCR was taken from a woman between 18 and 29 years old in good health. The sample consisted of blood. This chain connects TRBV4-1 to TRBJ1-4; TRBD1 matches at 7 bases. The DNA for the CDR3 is TGCGCCAGCAGCCAAGGGGACAGAGCAACTAATGAAAAACTGTTTTTT. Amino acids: CASSQGDRATNEKLFF.